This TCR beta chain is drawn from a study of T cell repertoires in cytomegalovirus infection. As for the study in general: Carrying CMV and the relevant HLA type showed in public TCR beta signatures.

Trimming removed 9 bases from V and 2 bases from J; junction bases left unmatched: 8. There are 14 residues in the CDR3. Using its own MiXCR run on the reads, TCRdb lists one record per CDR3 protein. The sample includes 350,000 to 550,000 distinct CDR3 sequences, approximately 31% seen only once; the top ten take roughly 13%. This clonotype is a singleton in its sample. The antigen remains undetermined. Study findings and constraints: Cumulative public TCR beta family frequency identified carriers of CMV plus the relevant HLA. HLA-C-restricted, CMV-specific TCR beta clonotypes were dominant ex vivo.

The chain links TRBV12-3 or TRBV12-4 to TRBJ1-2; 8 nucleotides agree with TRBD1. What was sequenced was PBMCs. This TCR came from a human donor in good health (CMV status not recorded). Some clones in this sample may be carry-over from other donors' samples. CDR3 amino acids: CARSPNRGNYGYTF. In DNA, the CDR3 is TGTGCCAGAAGCCCGAACAGGGGGAACTATGGCTACACCTTC.